This T cell receptor beta chain came from a study of blood T cells in healthy people across ages (dated by TCRdb to about 2015). Some background on the complete study: In model experiments, template switching captured roughly one uniquely barcoded TCR beta cDNA molecule for every two T cells. To avoid experimental bias, donors of different ages were randomly spread across the sequencing lanes. The donors were split into four age groups: young (average around 17 years), middle-aged (about 40), aged (about 62) and long-lived (about 74). Two additional independent replicas of 1 million unique cDNA reads from the same blood draw were analyzed for two donors (one aged 18 to 30 and one aged 80 or older). The study measured age-related changes in TCR beta repertoire diversity using deep sequencing normalized with unique cDNA molecular identifiers. Study-wide conclusions, independent of this receptor: Conclusive comparison of naive and antigen-experienced compartments was prevented by the profiling of bulk unsorted PBMCs. Because donor CMV infection status was unknown, age-related changes in expanded clonotypes were potentially confounded. Observed TCR beta diversity per million T cells fell roughly linearly with age, and a significant reduction was already apparent by age around 44. Compared with the aged group, the long-lived group had more naive CD4+ T cells, fewer expanded clones and increased TCR diversity, a pattern suggesting age selection. A strong correlation was found between observed TCR beta diversity and the percentage of naive T cells measured by flow cytometry. Total diversity estimates from one million sequenced T cells were considered lower bounds and underestimates.

Libraries were constructed by 5' RACE. TCRdb shows the sequencer as Illumina HiSeq 2500. A second PCR of 7 to 11 cycles was performed with a sample-barcoded 5' primer and a J-beta primer mix. A template-switch 5' adaptor carrying 12 random nucleotides introduced a unique molecular identifier onto each TCR beta cDNA molecule. Each sample yielded at least 2.5 million CDR3-containing paired-end reads. The Mint cDNA synthesis kit, primed by a TRBC-specific oligonucleotide, was used to synthesize first-strand cDNA from all RNA. Following uracil-DNA glycosylase treatment, all cDNA underwent a first 18-cycle PCR with the universal primers M1SS and BC2_uni_R. On the authors' methods: For normalization, 1 million high-quality reads were randomly selected from each sample, with every read carrying a distinct molecular identifier. Reads with shared molecular identifiers were discarded instead of being binned into consensus sequences. CDR3 identification, clonotype clustering and error correction used MiTCR with a Q25 quality threshold and the strictest error-elimination algorithm. A nonparametric unseen species model with Euler transformation was used to estimate a lower bound on total TCR beta diversity. TCRdb ran its own pipeline on the public reads, namely fastp trimming at Q25 and MiXCR clone calling, and kept in-frame beta chains. Each entry is one CDR3 protein sequence, shown with its most common DNA and genes. V and J calls and clone size were set by TCRdb, not the authors. The sample contains 1.5 million to 1.8 million distinct CDR3 sequences, roughly 43% of them found a single time. 4% of the sample is held by the ten biggest clonotypes.

Trimming removed 2 bases from V and 11 bases from J, leaving 21 bases between the germline ends. Counted from cysteine to phenylalanine, this CDR3 has 15 amino acids. Kept here is only the CDR3 DNA, which spans 45 bases and is read in frame from base 1. CDR1 MNHEY and CDR2 SVGEGT are derived from the germline V gene. The donors were a few dozen Caucasian individuals from Russia, aged 6 to 90 years, who were systemically healthy. Each donor gave about 10 milliliters of peripheral blood, drawn into EDTA-treated Vacutainer tubes. Ficoll-Paque density-gradient centrifugation was used to isolate PBMCs, with at least 6.5 million per sample. Trizol reagent was used to extract total RNA from the PBMCs, yielding at least 5 micrograms per sample. Naive CD45RAhigh/CD27high T cell percentages were measured by flow cytometry on a PBMC aliquot from every donor. On this clonotype itself: This receptor's antigen is unknown. Per-base qualities were not stored, and no clone one base away is much larger.

Sequenced material: blood. This chain is built from TRBV6-2 or TRBV6-3 and TRBJ2-5, with TRBD2 tentatively as D gene (5 bases match). The sequence was collected from a woman aged 18-30 years in good health. At the DNA level, the sequence is TGTGCCAGCAGTTACCCCCACGGAGGCCGGTATGAGCAGTACTTC. The encoded protein is CASSYPHGGRYEQYF.